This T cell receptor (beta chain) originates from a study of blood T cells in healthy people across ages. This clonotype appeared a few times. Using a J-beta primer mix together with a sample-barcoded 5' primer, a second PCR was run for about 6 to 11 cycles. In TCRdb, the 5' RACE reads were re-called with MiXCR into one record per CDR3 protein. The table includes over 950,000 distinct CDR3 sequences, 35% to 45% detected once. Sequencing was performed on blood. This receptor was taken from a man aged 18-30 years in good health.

CDR3 residues: CASSDSAADTQYF. The CDR3 DNA reads as TGTGCCAGCAGTGATAGTGCCGCAGATACGCAGTATTTT. The rearrangement uses TRBV2 and TRBJ2-3; D ambiguous. CDR1 is SNHLY, CDR2 FYNNEI, per germline. The CDR3 runs 13 residues. V lost 3 bases, J lost 4 bases, and 8 bases lay in between.